The T cell receptor beta chain under discussion was sequenced for a study of blood T cell repertoires in COVID-19. Across the whole study: T cells, B-cell-depleted T cells, or PBMCs supplied cDNA or gDNA.

In germline, CDR1 is LNHNV, CDR2 YYDKDF (reference sequence). The CDR3 runs to 17 residues. V shed 6 bases and J shed 5 bases, with 25 bases lying between them. The table came from immunoSEQ multiplex PCR; TCRdb's copy has only in-frame clones and leaves some out. This sample has 300,000 to 350,000 clones; less than 90% occur once, and the top ten carry 1%. The sample consisted of PBMCs or T cells enriched from blood (not recorded which). The source of this sequence is a woman in her 30s who had recovered from COVID-19. V and J are TRBV15 and TRBJ1-1, with TRBD1 as a possible D gene (6 bases). In DNA, the CDR3 is TGTGCCACCAGTACAGGGTTCGGTGCCAGGGGAGTTACTGAAGCTTTCTTT. Translated, it gives CATSTGFGARGVTEAFF.